A single sample is the source of the 21 T cell receptor beta chains below, sequenced in a study of siplizumab effects on memory and regulatory T cells. Sequencing was performed with immunoSEQ multiplex PCR; in TCRdb, only in-frame clones are kept and a portion is missing. This sample has some 90,000 clones, with approximately 90% found just once. The source material was CD4+ T cells sorted from blood. Every receptor here comes from a human donor in good health.

This clone was counted a single time. V gene TRBV19 combines with J gene TRBJ2-1; D is unresolved. This CDR3 has 12 amino acids. V lost 5 bases, J lost 8 bases, and 10 bases lay in between. Per germline, CDR1 LNHDA and CDR2 SQIVND (reference sequence). The CDR3 sequence: CASSSTWDEQFF. In nucleotides, the CDR3 is TGTGCCAGTAGTTCAACCTGGGATGAGCAGTTCTTC.

The genes are TRBV18 and TRBJ2-4; weak D call: TRBD1 (6 bases). The germline V gene has CDR1 KGHSH and CDR2 LQKENI. This CDR3 spans 16 amino acids. V lost 2 bases and J lost 8, with 19 bases in between. The CDR3: CASSPFGDRRSDIQYF. For the CDR3, the DNA is TGTGCCAGCTCACCATTCGGCGACAGGAGAAGTGACATTCAGTACTTC.

The V call is TRBV6-5, the J call TRBJ1-3; a possible D gene is TRBD1 (5 bases). The germline V and J ends were trimmed by 4 bases and 4 bases, with 14 bases remaining between them. The CDR3 runs 15 residues. CDR1 is MNHEY and CDR2 is SVGAGI in the germline V gene. The CDR3 nucleotides are TGTGCCAGCAGTTCGACAGTTATGAGAGGAAACACCATATATTTT. Translated: CASSSTVMRGNTIYF.

The chain uses TRBV5-1 and TRBJ1-5, with D unresolved. This CDR3 comprises 13 residues. Germline V gene lookup returns CDR1 SGHRS and CDR2 YFSETQ. V lost 3 bases, J lost 3 bases, and 7 bases lay in between. As DNA, the CDR3 is TGCGCCAGCAGCTATGAGTACAATCAGCCCCAGCATTTT. Translating gives CASSYEYNQPQHF.

The chain combines TRBV27 with TRBJ2-2; 9 positions agree with TRBD2. Trimming removed 4 bases from V and 5 bases from J; junction bases left unmatched: 8. This CDR3 region has 16 residues. Germline assignment: CDR1 MNHEY and CDR2 SMNVEV (reference sequence). This CDR3 reads CASSSGVAGVTGELFF. CDR3 coding DNA: TGTGCCAGCAGTTCTGGCGTAGCGGGAGTTACCGGGGAGCTGTTTTTT.

The CDR3 sequence: CASGLGAGRNIQYF. CDR3 DNA: TGTGCCAGCGGGCTCGGGGCAGGGCGAAACATTCAGTACTTC. J is TRBJ2-4 and V is TRBV7-8; D may be TRBD1 or TRBD2 (5 bases each). CDR1 is SGHVS and CDR2 is FQNEAQ in the germline V gene. This CDR3 has 14 residues. Trimming took off 8 bases at V and 6 bases at J, with 17 bases between the two ends.

This sequence joins TRBV5-1 and TRBJ2-3; D call uncertain. V gave up 6 bases and J gave up 0 bases, with 8 bases separating them. There are 13 residues in the CDR3. Germline assignment: CDR1 SGHRS and CDR2 YFSETQ. Written as DNA, the CDR3 is TGCGCCAGCAAGATCCAGAGCACAGATACGCAGTATTTT. As protein: CASKIQSTDTQYF.

This rearrangement joins TRBV10-3 to TRBJ1-4, with D uncertain. V lost 0 bases, J lost 5 bases, and 4 bases lay in between. Per germline, CDR1 ENHRY and CDR2 SYGVKD. The length of the CDR3 is 13 residues. The CDR3 DNA reads TGTGCCATCAGTGAGTCTCCGAATGAAAAACTGTTTTTT. Protein product: CAISESPNEKLFF.

The V call is TRBV6-5, the J call TRBJ2-7; TRBD2 aligns across 11 bases. The CDR3 length is 15 residues. Unmatched junction bases numbered 7, after V lost 5 bases and J lost 4 bases. CDR1 is MNHEY and CDR2 is SVGAGI in the germline V gene. CDR3 nucleotides: TGTGCCAGCAGTGCCCTGACTAGCGGGATTTACGAGCAGTACTTC. Protein: CASSALTSGIYEQYF.

This clone was counted once. The rearrangement uses TRBV6-5 and TRBJ1-4; D is unclear. From germline, CDR1 is MNHEY and CDR2 SVGAGI. The CDR3 is 15 residues long. The germline V and J ends were trimmed by 8 bases and 8 bases, with 21 bases remaining between them. The CDR3 protein is CASRPAGKVGEKLFF. CDR3 nucleotide sequence: TGTGCCAGCCGACCAGCCGGGAAGGTTGGAGAAAAACTGTTTTTT.

This sequence joins TRBV19 and TRBJ2-7; 12 bases align to TRBD2. V was clipped by 6 bases and J by 0 bases; unmatched bases: 0. In germline, CDR1 is LNHDA, CDR2 SQIVND (reference sequence). This CDR3 spans 14 amino acids. The CDR3 nucleotides read TGTGCCAGTAGGACTAGCGGGGGCTCCTACGAGCAGTACTTC. It codes for CASRTSGGSYEQYF.

The V gene is TRBV10-2, the J gene TRBJ2-3, with unresolved D. This CDR3 comprises 13 residues. V was trimmed by 6 bases and J by 2 bases, leaving 9 bases between them. CDR1 and CDR2 from the germline V gene are WSHSY and SAAADI. CDR3 nucleotide sequence: TGCGCCAGCAGATGGGAATCCACAGATACGCAGTATTTT. Translation gives CASRWESTDTQYF.

V and J are TRBV6-5 and TRBJ1-2; D may be TRBD1 (5 bases). The CDR3 extends over 14 amino acids. In germline, CDR1 is MNHEY, CDR2 SVGAGI. Between the trimmed V and J ends, which lost 0 bases and 4 bases, there was a span of 9 bases. The CDR3 region has the DNA TGTGCCAGCAGTTACTCGGGGGGTGGCTATGGCTACACCTTC. Amino acids: CASSYSGGGYGYTF.

The chain couples TRBV27 to TRBJ1-2, with a possible D match to TRBD1 (5 bases). The length of the CDR3 is 16 residues. The V and J ends lost 5 bases and 2 bases respectively, with 18 bases between them. Germline lookup yields CDR1 MNHEY and CDR2 SMNVEV (reference sequence). The CDR3 region is CASSPYRQDSNYGYTF. The DNA for the CDR3 is TGTGCCAGCAGTCCTTACCGACAAGACAGCAACTATGGCTACACCTTC.

The rearrangement links TRBV7-8 to TRBJ2-1; D gene ambiguous. The CDR3 is 16 amino acids. Germline V gene sequence: CDR1 SGHVS, CDR2 FQNEAQ. V was shortened by 5 bases and J by 2 bases, with 16 bases between the two germline ends. As DNA, the CDR3 is TGTGCCAGCAGCCTACCTTCGGGCGGTGCCTACAATGAGCAGTTCTTC. It codes for CASSLPSGGAYNEQFF.

This clone was seen once. The V call is TRBV29-1, the J call TRBJ1-2; TRBD1 might be the D (6 bases). The CDR3 runs 13 residues. V was clipped by 7 bases and J by 6 bases, with 18 bases between them. Germline CDR1 and CDR2: SQVTM and ANQGSEA. CDR3 loop: CSADGQRPNGYTF. The CDR3 nucleotides are TGCAGCGCCGACGGACAGCGGCCCAATGGCTACACCTTC.

The V gene is TRBV18, the J gene TRBJ1-1, with a possible D match to TRBD1 (5 bases). This CDR3 is built from 15 residues. From germline, CDR1 is KGHSH and CDR2 LQKENI. V lost 3 bases and J 1 base, leaving 12 bases between the germline ends. CDR3 amino acids: CASSPVRGANTEAFF. CDR3 DNA sequence: TGTGCCAGCTCACCGGTGAGAGGGGCGAACACTGAAGCTTTCTTT.

The chain is built from TRBV4-2 and TRBJ2-1; 14 bases match TRBD2. With 1 base clipped from V and 8 bases from J, the junction kept 4 bases outside the gene matches. This CDR3 is 16 amino acids long. Germline V CDR1 and CDR2: LGHNA, YNFKEQ. The CDR3 loop is CASSQVGTSGSDEQFF. CDR3 sequence (DNA): TGTGCCAGCAGCCAAGTGGGGACTAGCGGGAGCGATGAGCAGTTCTTC.

The chain recombines TRBV5-6 with TRBJ2-5; 10 bases map to TRBD2. The CDR3 is made up of 17 amino acids. J gave up 4 bases and V 3 bases, and 12 bases lay outside the gene matches. Germline CDR1 SGHDT, CDR2 YYEEEE. CDR3 DNA sequence: TGTGCCAGCAGCTCCCGTCTTATAGCGGGAGGCGGAGAGACCCAGTACTTC. Its translation is CASSSRLIAGGGETQYF.

This chain connects TRBV15 to TRBJ2-4, with D uncertain. Trimming cost V 8 bases and J 4 bases, with 6 bases left between them. The CDR3 loop spans 11 amino acids. The germline V gene encodes CDR1 LNHNV and CDR2 YYDKDF (reference sequence). CDR3 sequence: CATGLKNIQYF. The CDR3 nucleotides read TGTGCCACCGGCCTAAAAAACATTCAGTACTTC.

The chain recombines TRBV7-6 with TRBJ2-1, with 12 bases aligning to TRBD2. Per the germline V gene, CDR1 is SGHVS and CDR2 is FNYEAQ. The CDR3 runs to 16 residues. J gave up 1 base and V 7 bases, and 5 bases lay outside the gene matches. The CDR3 DNA is TGTGCCAGCACCAAACTAGCGGGAGGATCCTACAATGAGCAGTTCTTC. Encoded protein: CASTKLAGGSYNEQFF.